The entry below describes one TCR beta chain. What it binds is unknown. The germline V gene encodes CDR1 LGHNT and CDR2 FRNRAP. CDR3 length: 15 amino acids. Trimming left V 6 bases short and J 4 bases short, with 18 bases between. TCRdb keeps only in-frame clones here, not all; method: immunoSEQ multiplex PCR. The repertoire has under 120,000 clones, roughly 90% of them found once; the top ten carry about 1.2%. The data originate from a study of T cell responses to AZD1222 COVID-19 vaccine. Whole-study findings and limits: In a largely white British group with more females than males, clonal diversity was possibly underestimated. The study found Spike-specific TCR breadth and depth rose after two AZD1222 doses. Spike as a whole was targeted by vaccine-associated CD4 TCRs, dominant at 160-218 and 743-854.

The gene calls are TRBV12-5 and TRBJ1-2; tentative D call: TRBD1 (5 bases). The source material was peripheral blood, sampled on day 0 of AZD1222 vaccination. The TCR originated in an adult in good health. The CDR3 protein is CASGPRHRWGYGYTF. The CDR3 DNA reads as TGTGCTAGTGGCCCGAGGCACAGGTGGGGCTATGGCTACACCTTC. Combining the CDR3 with reference TRBV12-5 and TRBJ1-2 gives the whole variable domain DARVTQTPRHKVTEMGQEVTMRCQPILGHNTVFWYRQTMMQGLELLAYFRNRAPLDDSGMPKDRFSAEMPDATLATLKIQPSEPRDSAVYFCASGPRHRWGYGYTFGSGTRLTVV.